Below, one TCR beta chain is given with its context. The data originate from a study of blood T cell repertoires in COVID-19. In the source study's methods: Amplification of reference gene primers was used by the study to estimate nucleated cell counts. Libraries were prepared by immunoSEQ multiplex PCR; TCRdb keeps only in-frame clonotypes and omits some of them. Clone size and V and J calls were adopted from that table, with D and trimming inferred from the DNA. This table holds 130,000 to 150,000 clones, approximately 90% found once. The sample comprised PBMCs or T cells enriched from blood (not recorded which). The origin of this receptor is a woman aged 25-40 years with acute COVID-19.

The CDR3 DNA sequence: TGTGCCAGCAGTGCGTGGACAGGGCGAACCGATCGAGTTTGGCAGTTCTTC. Translated, it gives CASSAWTGRTDRVWQFF. The rearrangement joins TRBV6-1 to TRBJ2-1; 8 bases match TRBD1. The CDR3 spans 17 residues. Trimming cost V 4 bases and J 12 bases; bases outside gene matches: 20. CDR1 and CDR2 from the germline V gene are MNHNS and SASEGT.